This entry concerns a single T cell receptor beta chain. The clone's antigen remains unknown. No clone much larger than this one lies a single base away; base qualities are absent. This specimen comes from a study of T cell responses to AZD1222 COVID-19 vaccine (dated by TCRdb to the early 2020s). As for the study more broadly: AZD1222 recipients whose second dose came at about 4 weeks and those whose second dose came at about 12 weeks were combined into one group, since spike-specific TCR depth and breadth did not differ between the two schedules. TCR sequencing was performed for 230 to 250 trial participants, of whom some 200 were given two doses of AZD1222 and around 25 were given two doses of MenACWY control vaccine. Trial participants were enrolled by age into 18-55, 56-69 and 70-plus year subgroups, with about 150, 27 and 61 TCR-sequenced participants respectively. Study-wide conclusions, independent of this receptor: Most participants were white British and females outnumbered males, and the authors suggested that clonal diversity may have been underestimated. The vaccine-associated CD4 TCRs covered the entire spike protein, and the dominant responses fell in regions 160-218 and 743-854. A significant rise in spike-specific TCR breadth and depth was observed after two AZD1222 doses relative to day 0 and relative to MenACWY recipients. The 56-69-year group was small, and its depth increase did not reach significance, likely because of low power. Only a handful of AZD1222 recipients were SARS-CoV-2 seropositive at baseline, limiting conclusions about previously exposed vaccinees. Because no samples from the day 14 peak response were available, repertoires could be characterized only after the peak T cell response. Reportedly, almost half of the unique spike-specific TCRs recognized epitopes lying outside the regions that are mutated in the B.1.351 and B.1.1.7 variants.

In light of the paper, this sample's time point label describes: baseline before first vaccination. Vaccinee samples came from UK trials COV001 and COV002, including a single-blind randomized controlled phase 2/3 trial of AZD1222 (ChAdOx1 nCoV-19) in healthy adults. For TCRbeta chain sequencing, PBMC samples were collected from trial participants at day 0 and at day 28 after the second dose. CDR1 and CDR2 are drawn from the germline V gene: MNHNS, SASEGT. V trim: 2 bases; J trim: 5 bases; unmatched bases: 10. Including the terminal cysteine and phenylalanine, the CDR3 comprises 16 residues. This entry keeps only the CDR3 DNA: 48 bases, framed from base 1. The CDR3 regions of human TCRbeta chains were analyzed by immunosequencing. Per the authors' processing: TCRs in the repertoires were matched against a reference library of SARS-CoV-2-specific TCRs that had been generated with the MIRA antigen-specificity platform. Breadth was defined as the fraction of unique TCRs that were SARS-CoV-2-associated, and depth was defined as the fraction of total T cells that were SARS-CoV-2-associated. Using the MIRA data, each spike-specific TCR was assigned both to the spike region to which the TCR was reactive and to a CD4 or CD8 class. Log10-transformed breadth and depth values were compared by one-way ANOVA with Sidak's multiple comparisons tests. Here the immuneACCESS table is served through TCRdb, limited to in-frame sequences with V and J called. Missing clones are a known gap in these copies; in checked studies unresolved V genes cover under half, and the rest lacks a known reason. The DNA was the basis for D and trimming; V, J and clone size are from that table. The sample contains roughly 150,000 clones, about nine tenths of them found a single time. The ten largest clones add up to 1.5% to 2% of the sample.

The rearranged chain carries TRBV6-1 and TRBJ2-7; TRBD1 agrees with 9 junctional bases. The source of this sequence is an adult in good health. The source material was peripheral blood, sampled on day 0 of AZD1222 vaccination. This receptor carries the CDR3 CASSELVGTGQDEQYF. The nucleotide sequence is given as TGTGCCAGCAGTGAACTAGTCGGGACAGGGCAGGACGAGCAGTACTTC.